This T cell receptor beta chain was documented in a study of T cell responses to AZD1222 COVID-19 vaccine (dated by TCRdb to about 2021). For context, the study as a whole: TCR sequencing covered 233 trial participants: 207 given two doses of AZD1222 and approximately 26 given two doses of MenACWY control vaccine. Trial participants were enrolled into age subgroups of 18-55, 56-69 and 70-plus years, which contained around 150, 28 and 57 TCR-sequenced participants, respectively.

For this clone: The target of this receptor is not known. Nothing much larger sits one base from this clone, and base qualities are not available.

Findings and caveats that apply to the study as a whole: Conclusions about previously exposed vaccinees were limited because only a handful of AZD1222 recipients were SARS-CoV-2 seropositive at baseline. Spike-specific TCR breadth and depth rose significantly after two AZD1222 doses compared with day 0 and with MenACWY recipients. Participants were mostly white British and included more females than males, and it was suggested by the authors that clonal diversity may have been underestimated. Reportedly, close to half of the unique spike-specific TCRs recognized epitopes lying outside the regions that are mutated in the B.1.351 and B.1.1.7 variants. No day 14 peak-response samples were available, so repertoires were characterized only after the peak T cell response. The 56-69-year group was small, and its depth increase did not reach significance, likely because of low power. CD4 TCRs associated with the vaccine covered the entire spike protein, and the dominant responses were in regions 160-218 and 743-854.

The CDR3 regions of human TCRbeta chains were subjected to immunosequencing. The authors' pipeline ran thus. Repertoire TCRs were checked for matches against a reference library of SARS-CoV-2-specific TCRs that had been generated using the MIRA antigen-specificity platform. Breadth meant the fraction of unique TCRs that were SARS-CoV-2-associated, whereas depth meant the fraction of total T cells that were SARS-CoV-2-associated. Using the MIRA data, each spike-specific TCR was mapped to the spike region that the TCR reacts to and placed in a CD4 or CD8 class. Log10-transformed breadth and depth values were compared by one-way ANOVA with Sidak's multiple comparisons tests. TCRdb holds this immuneACCESS table with in-frame rearrangements only. Some clones are missing; in checked studies, unresolved V genes explain under half, and the rest has no known cause. The V and J calls and clone size were taken over from that table, and D and trimming were inferred from the DNA. The sample table lists around 150,000 clones, just over 90% of them with a count of one. Of the sample, around 4% is held by the ten largest clones.

Trimming removed 6 bases from V and 5 bases from J; the gene matches leave 12 bases unexplained. Sequences SEHNR (CDR1) and FQNEAQ (CDR2) are obtained from the germline V gene (reference sequence). The CDR3 contains 15 residues, cysteine and phenylalanine counted. Only the CDR3 DNA stays, 45 bases, in frame from base 1. In the paper's terms, the time point label means: baseline before first vaccination. Reading the label with the study, this specimen's treatment or condition is: meningococcal conjugate vaccine given as trial control. Vaccinee samples were obtained from the UK trials COV001 and COV002, which included a single-blind randomized controlled phase 2/3 trial of AZD1222 (ChAdOx1 nCoV-19) in healthy adults. For TCRbeta chain sequencing, PBMC samples were collected from trial participants at day 0 and at day 28 after the second dose.

Rearrangement joined TRBV7-9 to TRBJ1-1; TRBD1 fits 7 bases in the junction. This specimen consisted of peripheral blood, obtained on day 0 of MenACWY control vaccination. The receptor's source is an adult in good health. The DNA reads as follows: TGTGCCAGCAGGCGCGACAGGGCAGGGGAGACTGAAGCTTTCTTT. It is translated as CASRRDRAGETEAFF.